These T cell receptor beta chains were read from a single sample in a study of blood T cell repertoires in COVID-19. Only in-frame clones appear in the TCRdb table, and some are missing; sequencing was by immunoSEQ multiplex PCR. Of about 220,000 clones listed, 80% to 90% are singletons. The sequenced sample consisted of PBMCs or T cells enriched from blood (not recorded which). The receptor source for this set is a woman aged 40 to 55 with acute COVID-19. Each CDR3 is given with its conserved first and last residue. Fields, in order: D gene, J gene, clone size, V gene, CDR3 protein, CDR3 DNA. A D gene is named only where the DNA matches it firmly. Expanded clones are given a class, and other clones once, few, many or no size at all.

D: TRBD1
J: TRBJ1-5
size: .
V: TRBV6-2/TRBV6-3
CDR3: CASSYSRGTGGGQPQHF
DNA: TGTGCCAGCAGTTACTCGAGGGGGACAGGGGGTGGACAGCCCCAGCATTTT

D: TRBD2
J: TRBJ2-7
size: .
V: TRBV27
CDR3: CASSPTRLAGGSYEQYF
DNA: TGTGCCAGCAGTCCTACCCGATTGGCGGGGGGGTCCTACGAGCAGTACTTC

D: TRBD1
J: TRBJ1-1
size: .
V: TRBV18
CDR3: CASSPDRALTEAFF
DNA: TGTGCCAGCTCACCGGACAGGGCCCTCACTGAAGCTTTCTTT

D: TRBD1
J: TRBJ2-4
size: .
V: TRBV7-3
CDR3: CASSQTGGAKNIQYF
DNA: TGTGCCAGCAGCCAAACAGGGGGCGCCAAAAACATTCAGTACTTC

D: .
J: TRBJ1-3
size: .
V: TRBV7-9
CDR3: CASSSQGYSGNTIYF
DNA: TGTGCCAGCAGCTCGCAGGGTTACTCTGGAAACACCATATATTTT

D: TRBD2
J: TRBJ2-1
size: .
V: TRBV19
CDR3: CASTRTSGGGNEQFF
DNA: TGTGCCAGTACCCGGACTAGCGGGGGTGGCAATGAGCAGTTCTTC

D: .
J: TRBJ2-5
size: .
V: TRBV18
CDR3: CASSPTGTKETQYF
DNA: TGTGCCAGCTCACCTACAGGGACTAAAGAGACCCAGTACTTC

D: TRBD2
J: TRBJ2-3
size: .
V: TRBV2
CDR3: CASSEASGGDTQYF
DNA: TGTGCCAGCAGTGAGGCGAGCGGGGGAGATACGCAGTATTTT

D: .
J: TRBJ2-5
size: .
V: TRBV5-6
CDR3: CASSLVSGEETQYF
DNA: TGTGCCAGCAGCTTGGTCTCCGGGGAGGAGACCCAGTACTTC

D: TRBD2
J: TRBJ2-1
size: .
V: TRBV5-1
CDR3: CASSLAQRGYNEQFF
DNA: TGCGCCAGCAGCTTGGCACAGCGGGGCTACAATGAGCAGTTCTTC

D: .
J: TRBJ1-6
size: .
V: TRBV2
CDR3: CASSRTVLGSSPLHF
DNA: TGTGCCAGCAGTCGGACAGTCCTGGGGAGTTCACCCCTCCACTTT

D: .
J: TRBJ1-5
size: .
V: TRBV18
CDR3: CASSSLAGLDQPQHF
DNA: TGTGCCAGCTCTTCCCTTGCGGGGCTTGATCAGCCCCAGCATTTT

D: TRBD1
J: TRBJ1-3
size: .
V: TRBV6-5
CDR3: CASSSQGADRNTIYF
DNA: TGTGCCAGCAGTTCACAGGGGGCAGATAGAAACACCATATATTTT

D: TRBD1
J: TRBJ2-1
size: .
V: TRBV5-6
CDR3: CASSLIWDRGAYNEQFF
DNA: TGTGCCAGCAGCTTGATTTGGGACAGGGGGGCCTACAATGAGCAGTTCTTC

D: .
J: TRBJ1-1
size: once
V: TRBV7-8
CDR3: CASSPPSGFTEAFF
DNA: TGTGCCAGCAGCCCACCCTCCGGTTTCACTGAAGCTTTCTTT